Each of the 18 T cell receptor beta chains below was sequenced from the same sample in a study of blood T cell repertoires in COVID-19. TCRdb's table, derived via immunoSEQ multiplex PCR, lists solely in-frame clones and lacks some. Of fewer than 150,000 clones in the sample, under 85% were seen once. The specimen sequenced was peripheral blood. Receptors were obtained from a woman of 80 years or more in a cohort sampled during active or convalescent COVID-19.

The CDR3 loop reads CASSQNTGVGYTF. The CDR3 DNA reads TGTGCCAGCTCACAGAATACAGGGGTAGGCTACACCTTC. J is TRBJ1-2 and V is TRBV18; 7 bases agree with TRBD1. Germline assignment: CDR1 KGHSH and CDR2 LQKENI. CDR3 length: 13 amino acids. The ends lost 4 bases at V and 8 bases at J; junction bases unmatched: 7. The entire variable domain, with the rest obtained from reference TRBV18 and TRBJ1-2, is as follows: NAGVMQNPRHLVRRRGQEARLRCSPMKGHSHVYWYRQLPEEGLKFMVYLQKENIIDESGMPKERFSAEFPKEGPSILRIQQVVRGDSAAYFCASSQNTGVGYTFGSGTRLTVV.

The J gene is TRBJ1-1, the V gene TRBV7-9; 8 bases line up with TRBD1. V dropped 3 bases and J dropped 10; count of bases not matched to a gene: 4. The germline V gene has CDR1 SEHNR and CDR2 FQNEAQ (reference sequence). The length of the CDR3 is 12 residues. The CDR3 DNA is TGTGCCAGCAGCTTTCACGACAGGGGAGCTTTCTTT. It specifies CASSFHDRGAFF.

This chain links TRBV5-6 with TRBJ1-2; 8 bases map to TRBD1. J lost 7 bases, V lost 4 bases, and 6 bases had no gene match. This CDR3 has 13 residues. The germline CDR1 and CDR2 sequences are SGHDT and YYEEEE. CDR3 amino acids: CASSVQGAGGYTF. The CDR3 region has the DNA TGTGCCAGCAGCGTGCAGGGGGCTGGTGGCTACACCTTC.

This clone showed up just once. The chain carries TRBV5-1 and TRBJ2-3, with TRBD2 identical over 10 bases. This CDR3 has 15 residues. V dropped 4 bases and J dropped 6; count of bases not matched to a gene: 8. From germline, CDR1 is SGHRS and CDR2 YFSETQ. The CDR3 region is CASSPTTSGVDTQYF. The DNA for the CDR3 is TGCGCCAGCAGCCCCACAACTAGCGGGGTGGATACGCAGTATTTT.

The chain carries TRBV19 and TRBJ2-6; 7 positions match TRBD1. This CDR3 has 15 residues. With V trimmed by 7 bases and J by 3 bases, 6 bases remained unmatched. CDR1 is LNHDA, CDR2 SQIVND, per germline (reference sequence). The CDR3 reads CASTPPGGGANVLTF. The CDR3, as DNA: TGTGCCAGTACCCCTCCAGGGGGTGGGGCCAACGTCCTGACTTTC.

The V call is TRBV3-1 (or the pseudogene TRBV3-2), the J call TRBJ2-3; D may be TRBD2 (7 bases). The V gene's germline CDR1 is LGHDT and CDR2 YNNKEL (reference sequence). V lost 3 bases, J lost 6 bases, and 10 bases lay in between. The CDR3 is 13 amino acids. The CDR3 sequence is CASSHGGADTQYF. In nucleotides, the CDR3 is TGTGCCAGCAGCCATGGGGGGGCGGATACGCAGTATTTT.

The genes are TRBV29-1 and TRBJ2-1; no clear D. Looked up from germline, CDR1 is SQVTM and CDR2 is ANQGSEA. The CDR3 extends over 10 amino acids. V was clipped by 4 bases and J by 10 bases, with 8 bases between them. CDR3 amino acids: CSVVVGEQFF. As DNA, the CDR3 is TGCAGCGTTGTGGTCGGGGAGCAGTTCTTC.

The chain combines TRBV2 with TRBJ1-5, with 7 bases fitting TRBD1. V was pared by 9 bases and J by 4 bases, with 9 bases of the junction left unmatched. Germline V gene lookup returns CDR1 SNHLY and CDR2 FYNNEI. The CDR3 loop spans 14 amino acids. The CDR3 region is CASTRTGANQPQHF. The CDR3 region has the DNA TGTGCCAGTACCCGAACAGGGGCGAATCAGCCCCAGCATTTT.

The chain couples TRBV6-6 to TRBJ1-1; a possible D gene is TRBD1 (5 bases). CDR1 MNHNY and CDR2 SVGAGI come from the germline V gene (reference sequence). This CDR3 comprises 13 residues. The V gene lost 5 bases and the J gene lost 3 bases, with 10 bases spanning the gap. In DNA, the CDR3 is TGTGCCAGCAGTCGCGACAGATACACTGAAGCTTTCTTT. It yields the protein CASSRDRYTEAFF.

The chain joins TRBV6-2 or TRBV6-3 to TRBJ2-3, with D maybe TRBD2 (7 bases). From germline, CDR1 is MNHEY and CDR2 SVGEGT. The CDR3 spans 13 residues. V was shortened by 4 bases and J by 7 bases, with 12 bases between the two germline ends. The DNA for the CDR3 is TGTGCCAGCAGTTTAGGGGGACTATATACGCAGTATTTT. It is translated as CASSLGGLYTQYF.

CDR3 loop: CASAVAEGAYNSPLHF. DNA of the CDR3: TGTGCCAGCGCTGTTGCCGAGGGGGCCTATAATTCACCCCTCCACTTT. V usage is TRBV19 and J usage is TRBJ1-6, with D perhaps matching TRBD1 (6 bases). The CDR3 runs 16 residues. Looked up from germline, CDR1 is LNHDA and CDR2 is SQIVND (reference sequence). The V and J ends lost 9 bases and 2 bases respectively, with 17 bases between them.

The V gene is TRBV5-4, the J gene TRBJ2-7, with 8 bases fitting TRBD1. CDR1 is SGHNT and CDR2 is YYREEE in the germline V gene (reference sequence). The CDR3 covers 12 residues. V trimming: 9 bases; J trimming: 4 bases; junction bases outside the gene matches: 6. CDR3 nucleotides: TGTGCCACAGGACAGGGACGGTACGAGCAGTACTTC. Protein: CATGQGRYEQYF.

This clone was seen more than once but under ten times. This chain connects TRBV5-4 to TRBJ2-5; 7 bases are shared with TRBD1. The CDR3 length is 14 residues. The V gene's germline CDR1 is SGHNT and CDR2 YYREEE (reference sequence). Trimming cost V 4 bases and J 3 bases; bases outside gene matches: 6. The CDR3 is CASSPGQAKETQYF. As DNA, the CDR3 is TGTGCCAGCAGCCCTGGACAGGCGAAAGAGACCCAGTACTTC.

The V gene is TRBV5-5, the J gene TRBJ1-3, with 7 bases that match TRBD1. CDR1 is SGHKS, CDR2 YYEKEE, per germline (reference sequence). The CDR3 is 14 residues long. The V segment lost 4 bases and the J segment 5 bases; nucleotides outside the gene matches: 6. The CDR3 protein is CASSPTGDRNTIYF. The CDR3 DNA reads TGTGCCAGCAGCCCTACAGGGGATCGAAACACCATATATTTT.

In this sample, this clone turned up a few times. CDR3: CASSFYSFYNSPLHF. CDR3 nucleotides: TGTGCCAGCAGCTTCTACAGCTTCTATAATTCACCCCTCCACTTT. The V call is TRBV7-2, the J call TRBJ1-6, with unresolved D. The V and J ends lost 3 bases and 3 bases respectively, with 9 bases between them. The germline gives CDR1 SGHTA, CDR2 FQGNSA. CDR3 length: 15 amino acids.

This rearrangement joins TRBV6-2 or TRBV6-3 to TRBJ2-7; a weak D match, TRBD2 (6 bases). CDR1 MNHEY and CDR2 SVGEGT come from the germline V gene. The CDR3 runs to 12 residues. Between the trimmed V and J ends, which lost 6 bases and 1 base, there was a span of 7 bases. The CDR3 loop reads CASSAGSYEQYV. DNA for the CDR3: TGTGCCAGCAGCGCGGGGTCCTACGAGCAGTACGTC.

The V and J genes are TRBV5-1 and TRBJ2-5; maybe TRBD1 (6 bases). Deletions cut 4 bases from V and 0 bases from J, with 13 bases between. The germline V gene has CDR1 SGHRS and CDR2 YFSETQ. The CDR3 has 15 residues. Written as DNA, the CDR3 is TGCGCCAGCAGCCTATCTGGACAGTACCAAGAGACCCAGTACTTC. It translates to CASSLSGQYQETQYF.

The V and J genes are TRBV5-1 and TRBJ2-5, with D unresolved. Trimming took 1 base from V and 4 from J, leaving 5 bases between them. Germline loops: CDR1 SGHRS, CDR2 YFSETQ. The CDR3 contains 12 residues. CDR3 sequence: CASSLRGETQYF. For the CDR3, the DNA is TGCGCCAGCAGCTTGAGAGGAGAGACCCAGTACTTC.